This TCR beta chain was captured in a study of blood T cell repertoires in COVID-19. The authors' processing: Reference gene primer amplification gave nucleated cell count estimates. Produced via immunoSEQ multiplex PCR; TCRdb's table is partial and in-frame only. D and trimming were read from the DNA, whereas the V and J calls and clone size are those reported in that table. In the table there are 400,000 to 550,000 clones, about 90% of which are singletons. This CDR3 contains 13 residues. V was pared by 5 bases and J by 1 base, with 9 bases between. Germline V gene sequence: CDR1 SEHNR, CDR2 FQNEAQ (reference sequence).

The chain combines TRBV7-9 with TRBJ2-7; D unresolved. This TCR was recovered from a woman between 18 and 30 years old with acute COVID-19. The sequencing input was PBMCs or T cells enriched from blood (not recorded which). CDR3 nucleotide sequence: TGTGCCAGCAGCCGAGACGGGTCCTACGAGCAGTACTTC. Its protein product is CASSRDGSYEQYF.